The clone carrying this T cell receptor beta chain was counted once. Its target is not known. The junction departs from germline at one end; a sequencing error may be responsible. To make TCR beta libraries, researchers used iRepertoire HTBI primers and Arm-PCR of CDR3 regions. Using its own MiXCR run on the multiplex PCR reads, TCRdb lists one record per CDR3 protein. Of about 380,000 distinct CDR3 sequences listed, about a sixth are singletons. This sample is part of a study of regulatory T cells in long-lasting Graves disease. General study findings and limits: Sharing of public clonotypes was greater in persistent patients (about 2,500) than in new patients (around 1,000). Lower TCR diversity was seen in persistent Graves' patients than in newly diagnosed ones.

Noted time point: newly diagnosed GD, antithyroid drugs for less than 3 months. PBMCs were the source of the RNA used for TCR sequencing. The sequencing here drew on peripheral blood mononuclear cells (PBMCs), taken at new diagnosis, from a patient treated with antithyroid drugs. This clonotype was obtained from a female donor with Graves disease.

CDR3 loop: CASSPDSGSGDTQYF. The CDR3 DNA reads TGTGCTAGCAGCCCAGATAGCGGGAGTGGGGATACGCAGTATTTT. J is TRBJ2-3 and V is TRBV7-7, with 9 bases that match TRBD2. CDR1 SSHAT and CDR2 FNYEAQ come from the germline V gene (reference sequence). The CDR3 is 15 amino acids.